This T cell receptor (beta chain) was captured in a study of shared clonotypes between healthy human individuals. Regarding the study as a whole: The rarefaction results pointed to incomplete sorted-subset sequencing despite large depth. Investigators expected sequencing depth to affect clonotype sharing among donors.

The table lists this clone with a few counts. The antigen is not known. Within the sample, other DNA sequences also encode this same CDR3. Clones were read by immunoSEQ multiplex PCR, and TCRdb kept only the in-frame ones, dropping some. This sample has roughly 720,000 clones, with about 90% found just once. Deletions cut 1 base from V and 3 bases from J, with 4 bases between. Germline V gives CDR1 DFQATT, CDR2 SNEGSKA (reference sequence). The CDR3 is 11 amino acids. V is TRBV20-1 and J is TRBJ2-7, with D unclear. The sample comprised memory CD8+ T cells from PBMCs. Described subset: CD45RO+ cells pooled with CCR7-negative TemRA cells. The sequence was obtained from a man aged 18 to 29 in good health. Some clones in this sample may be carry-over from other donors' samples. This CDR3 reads CSARVDYEQYF. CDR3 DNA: TGCAGTGCTAGAGTAGACTACGAGCAGTACTTC.